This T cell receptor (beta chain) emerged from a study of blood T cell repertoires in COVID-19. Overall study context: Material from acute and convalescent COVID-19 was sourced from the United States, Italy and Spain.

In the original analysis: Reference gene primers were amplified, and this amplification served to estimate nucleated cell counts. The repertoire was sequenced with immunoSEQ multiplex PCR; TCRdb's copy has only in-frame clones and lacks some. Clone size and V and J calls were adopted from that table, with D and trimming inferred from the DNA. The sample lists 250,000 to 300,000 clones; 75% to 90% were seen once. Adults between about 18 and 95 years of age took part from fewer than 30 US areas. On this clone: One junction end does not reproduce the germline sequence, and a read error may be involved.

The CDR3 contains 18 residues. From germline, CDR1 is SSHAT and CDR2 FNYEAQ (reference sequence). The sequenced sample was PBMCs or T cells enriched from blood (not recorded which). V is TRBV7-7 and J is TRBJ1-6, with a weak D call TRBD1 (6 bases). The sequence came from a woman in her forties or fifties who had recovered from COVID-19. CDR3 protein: CASSLGRGNNSYNSPLHF. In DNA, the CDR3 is TGTGCTAGCAGCCTGGGCAGGGGCAATAACTCCTATAATTCACCCCTCCACTTT.